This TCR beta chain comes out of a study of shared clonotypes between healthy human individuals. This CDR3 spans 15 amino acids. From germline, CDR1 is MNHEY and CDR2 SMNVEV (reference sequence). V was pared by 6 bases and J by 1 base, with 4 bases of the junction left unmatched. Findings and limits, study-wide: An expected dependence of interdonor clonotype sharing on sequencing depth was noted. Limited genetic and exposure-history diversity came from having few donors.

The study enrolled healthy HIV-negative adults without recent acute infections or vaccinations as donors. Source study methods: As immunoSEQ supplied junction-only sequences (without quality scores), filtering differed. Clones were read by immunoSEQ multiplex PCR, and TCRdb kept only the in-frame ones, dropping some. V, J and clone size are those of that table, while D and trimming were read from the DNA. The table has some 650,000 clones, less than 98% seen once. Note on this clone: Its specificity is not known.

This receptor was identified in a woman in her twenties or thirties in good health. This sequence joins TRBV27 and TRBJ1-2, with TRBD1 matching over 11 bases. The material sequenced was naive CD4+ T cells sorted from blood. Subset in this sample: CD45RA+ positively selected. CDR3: CASRADRGLNYGYTF. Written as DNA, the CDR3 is TGTGCCAGCAGGGCGGACAGGGGGCTTAACTATGGCTACACCTTC.